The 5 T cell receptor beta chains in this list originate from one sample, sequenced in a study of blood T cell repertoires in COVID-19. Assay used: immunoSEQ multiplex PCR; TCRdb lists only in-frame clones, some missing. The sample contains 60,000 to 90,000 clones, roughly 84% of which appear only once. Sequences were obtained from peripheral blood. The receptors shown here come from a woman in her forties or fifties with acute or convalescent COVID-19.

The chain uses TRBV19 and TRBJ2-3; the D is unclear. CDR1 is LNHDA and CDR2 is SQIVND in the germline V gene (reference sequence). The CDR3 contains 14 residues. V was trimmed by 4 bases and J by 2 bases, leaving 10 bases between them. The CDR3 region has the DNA TGTGCCAGTAGTACGCAGGCCCTCACAGATACGCAGTATTTT. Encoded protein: CASSTQALTDTQYF.

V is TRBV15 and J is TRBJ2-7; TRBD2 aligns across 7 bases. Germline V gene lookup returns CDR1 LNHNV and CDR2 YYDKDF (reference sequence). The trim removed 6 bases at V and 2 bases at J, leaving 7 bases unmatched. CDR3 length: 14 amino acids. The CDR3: CATSDRGGAYEQYF. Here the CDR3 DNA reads TGTGCCACCAGTGATCGTGGGGGGGCCTACGAGCAGTACTTC.

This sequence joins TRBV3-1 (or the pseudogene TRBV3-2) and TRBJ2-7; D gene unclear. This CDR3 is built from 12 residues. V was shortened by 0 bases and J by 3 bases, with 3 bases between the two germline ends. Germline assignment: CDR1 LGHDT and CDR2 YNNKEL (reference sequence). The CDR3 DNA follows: TGTGCCAGCAGCCAAGATATCTACGAGCAGTACTTC. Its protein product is CASSQDIYEQYF.

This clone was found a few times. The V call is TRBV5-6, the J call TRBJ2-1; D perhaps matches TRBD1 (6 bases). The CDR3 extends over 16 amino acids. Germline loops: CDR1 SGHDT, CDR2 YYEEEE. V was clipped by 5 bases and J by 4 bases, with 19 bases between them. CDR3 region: CASSMRAGTLYNEQFF. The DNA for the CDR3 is TGTGCCAGCAGTATGAGAGCCGGGACACTATACAATGAGCAGTTCTTC.

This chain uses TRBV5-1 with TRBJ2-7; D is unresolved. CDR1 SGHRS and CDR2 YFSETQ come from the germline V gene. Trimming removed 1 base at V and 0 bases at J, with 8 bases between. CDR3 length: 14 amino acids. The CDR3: CASSLSRSSYEQYF. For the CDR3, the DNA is TGCGCCAGCAGCTTGAGTAGAAGCTCCTACGAGCAGTACTTC.